The next 28 T cell receptor beta chains were all read from a single sample in a study of molecular identifiers for immune sequencing clone quantification. MiXCR, applied by TCRdb to the PCR reads, yields one record per CDR3 protein. The table includes 60,000 to 70,000 distinct CDR3 sequences, 18% detected once. Source material: naive CD8+ T cells from blood, with Jurkat cell RNA spiked in. Subset: FACS-sorted CD8+CD4-CCR7+CD45RA+ naive T cells. Receptors originate from a human donor in good health. Some libraries in this study had Jurkat cell RNA spiked in.

This clonotype has a count of ten or more. The CDR3 region is CASSQDSGEGRYTF. CDR3 DNA: TGTGCCAGCAGCCAAGACTCAGGGGAGGGTCGCTACACCTTC. V usage is TRBV3-1 and J usage is TRBJ1-2, with D perhaps matching TRBD1 (6 bases). V lost 0 bases, J lost 9 bases, and 14 bases lay in between. CDR3 size: 14 residues. Germline V gene lookup returns CDR1 LGHDT and CDR2 YNNKEL (reference sequence).

This clonotype turned up a few times. A much larger clonotype is one base distant, so this may be a read error. The V gene is TRBV20-1, the J gene TRBJ1-3; D gene ambiguous. Looked up from germline, CDR1 is DFQATT and CDR2 is SNEGSKA (reference sequence). V lost 0 bases, J lost 0 bases, and 15 bases lay in between. The CDR3 spans 17 residues. CDR3 DNA: TGCAGTGCTAGAGATACCTTGGCACCAAACTCTGGAAACACCATATATTTT. Its translation is CSARDTLAPNSGNTIYF.

Regarding this clonotype: Given a much more abundant clone one base away, this may be a read error. V and J are TRBV7-9 and TRBJ2-2; D might be TRBD2 (5 bases). Germline CDR1 SEHNR, CDR2 FQNEAQ (reference sequence). The CDR3 sequence is 14 residues long. DNA of the CDR3: TGTGCCAGCAGCACCCCACTAGTCACCGGGGTGCTGTTTTTT. Amino acid sequence: CASSTPLVTGVLFF.

Turning to this clonotype: The conserved phenylalanine or tryptophan is not found at the CDR3 terminus, so this likely reflects a read error. It is unclear where the CDR3 begins or ends on the DNA, so no DNA is shown, and the CDR3 is as TCRdb lists it. The V call is TRBV3-1, the J call TRBJ1-2; the D call of TRBD1 is as the table states it, not checked on the DNA. With termini counted, the CDR3 has 19 amino acids. Germline loops: CDR1 LGHDT, CDR2 YNNKEL (reference sequence). The CDR3 sequence: CASSHTWGETGQGNYGYAL.

In this sample, this clonotype turned up many times. CDR3 region: CASSQTPLYNEQFF. The CDR3 DNA is TGTGCCAGCAGCCAAACCCCACTTTACAATGAGCAGTTCTTC. The rearrangement links TRBV7-2 to TRBJ2-1, with no clear D. Germline V gives CDR1 SGHTA, CDR2 FQGNSA. The CDR3 length is 14 residues. Trimming removed 5 bases from V and 4 bases from J, with 12 bases in between.

This clonotype was observed many times. The chain has TRBV3-1 and TRBJ2-7; D may match TRBD1 or TRBD2 (6 bases each). Trimming removed 3 bases from V and 5 bases from J, with 14 bases in between. The CDR3 has 14 residues. Germline V CDR1 and CDR2: LGHDT, YNNKEL (reference sequence). The CDR3 sequence is CASSHQGRKDEQYF. DNA of the CDR3: TGTGCCAGCAGCCACCAGGGGAGGAAGGACGAGCAGTACTTC.

Ten or more counts support this clonotype. This chain uses TRBV6-5 with TRBJ2-2; possible D gene TRBD1, 5 bases. V lost 4 bases, J lost 0 bases, and 6 bases lay in between. Germline CDR1 MNHEY, CDR2 SVGAGI. CDR3 length equals 14 residues. The CDR3 loop reads CASSLTANTGELFF. The CDR3 DNA follows: TGTGCCAGCAGTTTGACAGCGAACACCGGGGAGCTGTTTTTT.

This clonotype was seen at least ten times. The chain has TRBV10-3 and TRBJ2-5, with D possibly matching TRBD1 (5 bases). CDR1 is ENHRY, CDR2 SYGVKD, per germline. The CDR3 is made up of 12 amino acids. The germline V and J ends were trimmed by 10 bases and 4 bases, with 13 bases remaining between them. CDR3 sequence reads: CATKGFRETQYF. The CDR3 bases are TGTGCCACCAAGGGGTTCAGAGAGACCCAGTACTTC.

This clonotype came up many times. The rearrangement links TRBV19 to TRBJ2-2; D is uncertain. CDR3 size: 16 residues. V dropped 3 bases and J dropped 5 bases, with 16 bases sitting between them. Germline assignment: CDR1 LNHDA and CDR2 SQIVND (reference sequence). The CDR3 region has the DNA TGTGCCAGTAGTATCTTTATCGGCGAATTGACCGGGGAGCTGTTTTTT. Residues: CASSIFIGELTGELFF.

This clonotype was counted at least ten times. The rearrangement links TRBV5-6 to TRBJ1-5, with D possibly matching TRBD1 (5 bases). The V gene lost 0 bases and the J gene lost 6 bases, with 7 bases spanning the gap. The CDR3 runs 13 residues. Germline CDR1 reads SGHDT; CDR2 reads YYEEEE. The CDR3 sequence is CASSLGGGQPQHF. CDR3 nucleotide sequence: TGTGCCAGCAGCTTGGGGGGCGGTCAGCCCCAGCATTTT.

Many counts were recorded for this clonotype. The V gene is TRBV12-3 or TRBV12-4, the J gene TRBJ1-5, with D perhaps TRBD1 (5 bases). Trimming shortened V by 7 bases and J by 3 bases, and 13 bases separated the two germline ends. This CDR3 is built from 14 residues. CDR3 in amino acids: CASIRTGNNQPQHF. CDR3 coding DNA: TGTGCCAGCATTAGAACAGGAAACAATCAGCCCCAGCATTTT.

V usage is TRBV12-5 and J usage is TRBJ2-5; TRBD1 matches 7 bases. Trimming took 9 bases from V and 3 from J; bases not matched to a gene: 7. The germline V gene encodes CDR1 LGHNT and CDR2 FRNRAP. The CDR3 spans 13 residues. The chain's CDR3 is CASWTGAEETQYF. The CDR3, as DNA: TGTGCTAGCTGGACAGGAGCAGAAGAGACCCAGTACTTC.

This clonotype was counted only a few times. A single base separates this from a much larger clone, so it may be a read error. The DNA for the CDR3 is TGCAGCGCCCATTTCAGGGGCACTGAAGCTCTCTTT. The encoded protein is CSAHFRGTEALF. This chain links TRBV29-1 with TRBJ1-1; possible D gene TRBD1, 6 bases. CDR3 size: 12 residues. In germline, CDR1 is SQVTM, CDR2 ANQGSEA.

In its sample, this clonotype was seen a few times. The rearrangement links TRBV11-3 to TRBJ2-1; a possible D gene is TRBD2 (6 bases). Germline V gene data show CDR1 as SGHNT and CDR2 as YENEEA. V gave up 5 bases and J gave up 1 base, with 12 bases separating them. The CDR3 runs to 15 residues. The CDR3 coding sequence is TGTGCCAGCAGCCCGGAGGGCCGGTCCTACAATGAGCAGTTCTTC. Translation gives CASSPEGRSYNEQFF.

The rearrangement links TRBV30 to TRBJ2-2, with 16 bases identical to TRBD2. V dropped 7 bases and J dropped 5; count of bases not matched to a gene: 7. Germline V gives CDR1 GTSNPN, CDR2 SVGIG (reference sequence). The CDR3 covers 16 residues. CDR3 in DNA: TGTGCCTCGGGGGGACTAGCGGGAGGGCCGACCGGGGAGCTGTTTTTT. Translating it yields CASGGLAGGPTGELFF. The full variable domain, completed using reference TRBV30 and TRBJ2-2, is SQTIHQWPATLVQPVGSPLSLECTVEGTSNPNLYWYRQAAGRGLQLLFYSVGIGQISSEVPQNLSASRPQDRQFILSSKKLLLSDSGFYLCASGGLAGGPTGELFFGEGSRLTVL.

The sample holds many counts of this clonotype. This chain connects TRBV4-1 to TRBJ2-7; TRBD1 is a possible D gene (6 bases). The CDR3 has 15 amino acids. Trimming cost V 4 bases and J 5 bases, with 18 bases left between them. Germline CDR1 reads MGHRA; CDR2 reads YSYEKL. The CDR3 here is CASSPEEAAGDEQYF. The DNA of the CDR3 is TGCGCCAGCAGCCCCGAAGAGGCGGCAGGGGACGAGCAGTACTTC.

In its sample, this clonotype was seen many times. The V gene is TRBV6-5, the J gene TRBJ1-1; D call uncertain. The germline V and J ends were trimmed by 2 bases and 4 bases, with 11 bases remaining between them. Germline V CDR1 and CDR2: MNHEY, SVGAGI. The CDR3 totals 14 residues. CDR3 sequence reads: CASSYGPGFTEAFF. In DNA form, the CDR3 reads TGTGCCAGCAGTTACGGCCCGGGTTTCACTGAAGCTTTCTTT.

This clonotype has at least ten counts. The rearrangement uses TRBV7-8 and TRBJ2-7; D call uncertain. CDR1 is SGHVS, CDR2 FQNEAQ, per germline. V lost 4 bases to trimming and J lost 1 base, with 11 bases between them. The CDR3 loop spans 14 amino acids. The CDR3 DNA reads as TGTGCCAGCAGCTCAAATGGGGTATCCTACGAGCAGTACTTC. Its protein is CASSSNGVSYEQYF.

This clonotype was observed a few times. Since the CDR3 does not end with the conserved phenylalanine or tryptophan, this likely comes from a read error. The DNA is left out, because the CDR3 cannot be placed on it with certainty; the CDR3 is given as TCRdb lists it. This chain uses TRBV7-9 with TRBJ1-1. Germline V lookup: CDR1 SEHNR, CDR2 FQNEAQ (reference sequence). The CDR3 is 13 amino acids long, termini counted. The CDR3 protein is CASSLALQGLLFY.

This chain uses TRBV11-2 with TRBJ2-3, with D uncertain. Germline V lookup: CDR1 SGHAT, CDR2 FQNNGV. V was shortened by 4 bases and J by 4 bases, with 6 bases between the two germline ends. The CDR3 has 12 amino acids. In DNA, the CDR3 is TGTGCCAGCAGCTCGTACGCAGATACGCAGTATTTT. Translating it yields CASSSYADTQYF.

This clonotype was seen at least ten times. The chain recombines TRBV4-2 with TRBJ1-4; D gene unclear. V was pared by 3 bases and J by 0 bases, with 14 bases between. The CDR3 consists of 17 residues. CDR1 LGHNA and CDR2 YNFKEQ come from the germline V gene. The CDR3 region has the DNA TGTGCCAGCAGCCACTTTCCGCCTCGCGCAACTAATGAAAAACTGTTTTTT. Protein: CASSHFPPRATNEKLFF.

This clonotype was observed at least ten times. CDR3 bases: TGTGCCAGCTCAGGGACAGGGTCCTACAATGAGCAGTTCTTC. Protein product: CASSGTGSYNEQFF. V gene TRBV18 combines with J gene TRBJ2-1, with TRBD1 matching 9 bases. The CDR3 has 14 amino acids. In germline, CDR1 is KGHSH, CDR2 LQKENI. Trimming took 5 bases from V and 1 from J; bases not matched to a gene: 0.

Ten or more counts support this clonotype. J is TRBJ2-7 and V is TRBV27, with TRBD1 matching 10 bases. Per the germline V gene, CDR1 is MNHEY and CDR2 is SMNVEV (reference sequence). Germline trimming cut 5 bases from V and 4 bases from J; bases unmatched to any gene: 5. The CDR3 spans 14 residues. The CDR3 loop is CASSMAGQGYEQYF. In DNA, the CDR3 is TGTGCCAGCAGTATGGCGGGACAGGGGTACGAGCAGTACTTC.

This clonotype was seen repeatedly, ten times or more. The chain recombines TRBV7-8 with TRBJ2-1; the D gene is possibly TRBD1 (5 bases). V lost 4 bases to trimming and J lost 10 bases, with 14 bases between them. Germline V gene sequence: CDR1 SGHVS, CDR2 FQNEAQ. This CDR3 comprises 13 residues. DNA for the CDR3: TGTGCCAGCAGCTCGGACATCCGGGCGGAGCAGTTCTTC. It specifies CASSSDIRAEQFF. The full variable domain, its missing parts supplied by reference TRBV7-8 and TRBJ2-1, is GAGVSQSPRYKVAKRGQDVALRCDPISGHVSLFWYQQALGQGPEFLTYFQNEAQLDKSGLPSDRFFAERPEGSVSTLKIQRTQQEDSAVYLCASSSDIRAEQFFGPGTRLTVL.

This clonotype showed up many times. The V gene is TRBV20-1, the J gene TRBJ2-1; possible D gene TRBD2, 6 bases. In germline, CDR1 is DFQATT, CDR2 SNEGSKA (reference sequence). The CDR3 sequence is 14 residues long. V lost 5 bases and J 7 bases, leaving 18 bases between the germline ends. In DNA, the CDR3 is TGCAGTGCTGGATGGGACTCCCCGGGAAATGAGCAGTTCTTC. Encoded protein: CSAGWDSPGNEQFF.

This clonotype was counted at least ten times. The chain recombines TRBV6-2 or TRBV6-3 with TRBJ2-7, with 11 bases lining up with TRBD2. The CDR3 is made up of 16 amino acids. Germline loops: CDR1 MNHEY, CDR2 SVGEGT. The V segment lost 5 bases and the J segment 3 bases; nucleotides outside the gene matches: 9. CDR3 sequence (DNA): TGTGCCAGCAGTAACCCTTTAGCGGGAGGGTACTACGAGCAGTACTTC. Translation: CASSNPLAGGYYEQYF.

This clonotype was observed many times. The chain joins TRBV20-1 to TRBJ1-3; D may be TRBD1 (5 bases). CDR3 length equals 15 residues. Trimming left V 0 bases short and J 4 bases short, with 13 bases between. Germline CDR1 reads DFQATT; CDR2 reads SNEGSKA (reference sequence). The DNA for the CDR3 is TGCAGTGCTAGAGATTGGGGGGAGTCGGGAAACACCATATATTTT. Its protein product is CSARDWGESGNTIYF.

This clonotype was recorded many times. CDR3 protein: CASSRTQEGNEQFF. The CDR3 DNA reads as TGCGCCAGCAGCCGGACACAGGAGGGGAATGAGCAGTTCTTC. The chain joins TRBV4-1 to TRBJ2-1, with D maybe TRBD2 (6 bases). Germline V gives CDR1 MGHRA, CDR2 YSYEKL. The CDR3 is 14 residues long. V lost 4 bases, J lost 7 bases, and 14 bases lay in between.